The present TCR beta chain was sequenced within a study of CD8+CD57+ T cells in acquired aplastic anemia. This clonotype occurred a few times. The use of genomic DNA as template underpinned the TCR beta VDJ and CDR3 profiling. A single record per CDR3 protein comes from TCRdb applying MiXCR to the reads. This sample carries around 200,000 distinct CDR3 sequences, roughly 56% of them seen once, and the ten largest clones take more than 15%. V trimming: 7 bases; J trimming: 4 bases; junction bases outside the gene matches: 7. CDR3 length equals 14 residues. Germline V lookup: CDR1 MDHEN, CDR2 SYDVKM. The sample was sorted CD4+, CD8+, or CD8+CD57+ T cells (not recorded which) from PBMCs. The receptor's source is a human donor in good health, serving as a control. The chain joins TRBV28 to TRBJ1-1, with 9 bases lining up with TRBD1. CDR3 in amino acids: CASTFPTGGTEAFF. CDR3 nucleotides: TGTGCCAGCACCTTTCCGACAGGGGGCACTGAAGCTTTCTTT.